The 19 T cell receptor beta chains below come from one sample, sequenced in a study of blood T cells in healthy people across ages. Using a J-beta primer mix together with a sample-barcoded 5' primer, a second PCR was run for roughly 6 to 11 cycles. TCRdb reprocessed the 5' RACE reads with MiXCR, giving one entry per CDR3 protein. The sample has over a million distinct CDR3 sequences, roughly 43% seen once. The specimen was blood. All receptors come from a woman aged 18-29 years in good health.

The chain recombines TRBV12-3 or TRBV12-4 with TRBJ2-1; 10 bases align to TRBD1. V shed 7 bases, J shed 6 bases, and the junction held 12 bases outside the gene matches. This CDR3 has 16 amino acids. CDR3 coding DNA: TGTGCCAGCAAAAGCCTTTGGGACAGGGGTTTCAATGAGCAGTTCTTC. This codes for CASKSLWDRGFNEQFF.

The V gene is TRBV20-1, the J gene TRBJ2-5, with TRBD2 as a possible D gene (6 bases). The CDR3 has 14 residues. Per germline, CDR1 DFQATT and CDR2 SNEGSKA (reference sequence). Trimming took off 3 bases at V and 11 bases at J, with 22 bases between the two ends. The CDR3 is CSARAGSFDNEQYF. The CDR3, as DNA: TGCAGTGCTAGGGCCGGGAGTTTTGACAATGAGCAGTACTTC.

This chain links TRBV24-1 with TRBJ2-3; TRBD1 aligns across 8 bases. The V gene's germline CDR1 is KGHDR and CDR2 SFDVKD. The CDR3 loop spans 15 amino acids. Trimming took 4 bases from V and 1 from J; bases not matched to a gene: 3. CDR3 DNA: TGTGCCACCAGTGACCAGGGACAGGGCACAGATACGCAGTATTTT. It encodes CATSDQGQGTDTQYF.

This clonotype was detected only a few times. V gene TRBV6-2 or TRBV6-3 combines with J gene TRBJ1-5; no definite D call. Looked up from germline, CDR1 is MNHEY and CDR2 is SVGEGT. The length of the CDR3 is 15 residues. V was shortened by 2 bases and J by 3 bases, with 11 bases between the two germline ends. CDR3 nucleotide sequence: TGTGCCAGCAGTTACGTCGCAGGCCCCAATCAGCCCCAGCATTTT. This sequence encodes CASSYVAGPNQPQHF.

The chain is built from TRBV15 and TRBJ2-1; D is undetermined. Germline CDR1 is LNHNV and CDR2 is YYDKDF (reference sequence). V was trimmed by 5 bases and J by 4 bases, leaving 9 bases between them. The CDR3 length is 13 residues. DNA for the CDR3: TGTGCCACCAGCCCGGGTCCATACAATGAGCAGTTCTTC. Its protein product is CATSPGPYNEQFF. The full variable domain, its missing parts supplied by reference TRBV15 and TRBJ2-1, is DAMVIQNPRYQVTQFGKPVTLSCSQTLNHNVMYWYQQKSSQAPKLLFHYYDKDFNNEADTPDNFQSRRPNTSFCFLDIRSPGLGDTAMYLCATSPGPYNEQFFGPGTRLTVL.

This chain joins TRBV19 and TRBJ1-1; 7 positions match TRBD1. This CDR3 has 16 residues. The ends lost 10 bases at V and 2 bases at J; junction bases unmatched: 16. Germline values: CDR1 LNHDA, CDR2 SQIVND (reference sequence). CDR3 residues: CATSAGGGRVNTEAFF. The CDR3 bases are TGTGCCACCAGTGCAGGGGGGGGGAGGGTCAACACTGAAGCTTTCTTT.

V is TRBV6-6 and J is TRBJ2-5, with a possible D match to TRBD2 (5 bases). Germline V lookup: CDR1 MNHNY, CDR2 SVGAGI (reference sequence). Between the trimmed V and J ends, which lost 2 bases and 2 bases, there was a span of 12 bases. This CDR3 has 15 residues. CDR3 loop: CASSYEGLGQETQYF. CDR3 in DNA: TGTGCCAGCAGTTACGAGGGCCTGGGGCAAGAGACCCAGTACTTC.

The V gene is TRBV4-3, the J gene TRBJ1-5; D uncertain. V was cut by 2 bases and J by 5 bases, with 7 bases left in between. Germline lookup yields CDR1 LGHNA and CDR2 YSLEER. This CDR3 spans 13 amino acids. The CDR3 protein is CASSQWRYQPQHF. CDR3 coding DNA: TGCGCCAGCAGCCAATGGAGGTATCAGCCCCAGCATTTT.

Note on this clonotype: This could be a read error, since a much larger clone is one nucleotide away. This rearrangement joins TRBV29-1 to TRBJ2-7; D may be TRBD1 or TRBD2 (5 bases each). The germline V gene encodes CDR1 SQVTM and CDR2 ANQGSEA. The CDR3 totals 14 residues. V was trimmed by 2 bases and J by 7 bases, leaving 18 bases between them. The chain's CDR3 is CSVERGVGHNEQYF. The CDR3 bases are TGCAGCGTTGAAAGGGGAGTAGGGCACAATGAGCAGTACTTC.

The genes are TRBV9 and TRBJ2-1, with D possibly being TRBD2 (5 bases). Germline lookup yields CDR1 SGDLS and CDR2 YYNGEE. V shed 0 bases and J shed 5 bases, with 15 bases lying between them. CDR3 length: 16 amino acids. The CDR3 protein is CASSVEVGVVHNEQFF. CDR3 coding DNA: TGTGCCAGCAGCGTAGAGGTGGGAGTGGTACACAATGAGCAGTTCTTC.

This clonotype was picked up many times. The gene calls are TRBV5-1 and TRBJ2-3; 11 bases are shared with TRBD2. Germline CDR1 SGHRS, CDR2 YFSETQ. With 0 bases clipped from V and 0 bases from J, the junction kept 6 bases outside the gene matches. The CDR3 is 18 amino acids. CDR3 loop: CASSLELAGGPSTDTQYF. CDR3 sequence (DNA): TGCGCCAGCAGCTTGGAGTTAGCGGGAGGGCCTAGCACAGATACGCAGTATTTT. The whole variable domain, filled in from reference TRBV5-1 and TRBJ2-3, reads KAGVTQTPRYLIKTRGQQVTLSCSPISGHRSVSWYQQTPGQGLQFLFEYFSETQRNKGNFPGRFSGRQFSNSRSEMNVSTLELGDSALYLCASSLELAGGPSTDTQYFGPGTRLTVL.

This clonotype turned up a few times. The rearrangement links TRBV27 to TRBJ2-7; TRBD2 aligns across 7 bases. The junction had 7 bases not matched to a gene; V was cut back by 8 bases and J by 0 bases. Germline V CDR1 and CDR2: MNHEY, SMNVEV (reference sequence). This CDR3 is 14 amino acids long. DNA for the CDR3: TGTGCCAGCGCCCTAGGCGGGAGCTCCTACGAGCAGTACTTC. The encoded protein is CASALGGSSYEQYF.

This clonotype showed up just a few times. The J gene is TRBJ1-5, the V gene TRBV20-1, with D maybe TRBD1 (5 bases). CDR3 length equals 12 residues. The germline V gene encodes CDR1 DFQATT and CDR2 SNEGSKA (reference sequence). V gave up 3 bases and J gave up 7 bases, with 10 bases separating them. DNA for the CDR3: TGCAGTGCTAGTCGGGGCGGACAGCCCCAGCATTTT. This sequence encodes CSASRGGQPQHF.

This clonotype was observed at least ten times. The chain employs TRBV27 and TRBJ1-2, with TRBD1 identical over 9 bases. Looked up from germline, CDR1 is MNHEY and CDR2 is SMNVEV (reference sequence). With 2 bases clipped from V and 11 bases from J, the junction kept 9 bases outside the gene matches. CDR3 length: 14 amino acids. In nucleotides, the CDR3 is TGTGCCAGCAGTTTAAGGGGGACAGGGCCGCAGTACACCTTC. Translation gives CASSLRGTGPQYTF.

This clonotype has at least ten counts. This chain links TRBV25-1 with TRBJ2-7; D gene unclear. CDR3 length: 14 amino acids. Deletions cut 1 base from V and 3 bases from J, with 10 bases between. From germline, CDR1 is MGHDK and CDR2 SYGVNS. CDR3 residues: CASSESGRYYEQYF. The CDR3 nucleotides read TGTGCCAGCAGTGAATCGGGTCGATACTACGAGCAGTACTTC.

J is TRBJ1-5 and V is TRBV12-3 or TRBV12-4, with D hard to call. V shed 3 bases and J shed 7 bases, with 13 bases lying between them. The CDR3 has 14 residues. Written as DNA, the CDR3 is TGTGCCAGCAGTTTCGGCCGGGCGCACCAGCCCCAGCATTTT. Its protein is CASSFGRAHQPQHF.

As DNA, the CDR3 is TGTGCCAGTAGTATACTTCAGGGACGGAACTATGGCTACACCTTC. The encoded protein is CASSILQGRNYGYTF. The J gene is TRBJ1-2, the V gene TRBV19, with a possible D match to TRBD1 (5 bases). Germline V lookup: CDR1 LNHDA, CDR2 SQIVND (reference sequence). The CDR3 consists of 15 residues. Trimming shortened V by 2 bases and J by 2 bases, and 12 bases separated the two germline ends.

The chain uses TRBV29-1 and TRBJ2-3; D perhaps matches TRBD1 (6 bases). Germline lookup yields CDR1 SQVTM and CDR2 ANQGSEA. The CDR3 loop spans 12 amino acids. V was trimmed by 8 bases and J by 2 bases, leaving 11 bases between them. The CDR3 coding sequence is TGCAGCATGGACAGTTACACAGATACGCAGTATTTT. It specifies CSMDSYTDTQYF.

The V gene is TRBV30, the J gene TRBJ1-1; unclear D gene. V lost 2 bases, J lost 10 bases, and 17 bases lay in between. CDR1 is GTSNPN and CDR2 is SVGIG in the germline V gene (reference sequence). The length of the CDR3 is 13 residues. The CDR3 DNA follows: TGTGCCTGGAGTATTGACCCCCGAATCGGAGCTTTCTTT. Amino acid sequence: CAWSIDPRIGAFF.